This TCR beta chain was identified in a study of beta chain features in type 1 diabetes. Points from the study as a whole: The study notes PCR might favor shorter templates equally in patients and controls. Lower insertion and higher deletion counts appeared at VDJ junctions in type 1 diabetes patients. Among patients with Type 1 diabetes, TCRB CDR3s were moderately but significantly shorter in every one of the four CD4+ subsets.

Losses at the gene ends were 7 bases for V and 3 bases for J; bases not matched to a gene: 6. CDR3 length: 14 amino acids. Germline V lookup: CDR1 MNHNS, CDR2 SASEGT. As concerns this clone: Its target is not known.

Sequencing targeted expressed TCRB transcripts, as all isolated RNA had been reverse transcribed. The table came from immunoSEQ multiplex PCR; TCRdb's copy has only in-frame clones and leaves some out. Among around 97,000 clones, under 30% were seen once, and the ten largest hold 0.5% to 0.6%. The rearrangement joins TRBV6-1 to TRBJ1-1; TRBD1 matches 9 bases. Material for sequencing was central memory CD4+ T cells from blood. The clonotype was recovered from a woman younger than 30 with type 1 diabetes. CDR3 region: CASTLDRGDTEAFF. The DNA of the CDR3 is TGTGCCAGCACCTTAGACAGGGGGGACACTGAAGCTTTCTTT.